This is a list of T cell receptor beta chains from one sample in a study of response to subunit inactivated influenza vaccine. One entry per CDR3 protein results from TCRdb running MiXCR on the RT-PCR reads. The table records hundreds of thousands of distinct CDR3 sequences, 7.6% of them present only once. The starting material was PBMCs from blood, obtained less than 30 months after vaccination. The receptors were gathered from a man aged 45-69 years who received an inactivated influenza vaccine. CDR3s include the opening cysteine and the closing phenylalanine or tryptophan. Fields, in order: CDR3 DNA, CDR3 protein, J gene, clone size, D gene, V gene. The D gene is left open where the match is weak. Only part of the rows carry a size: once, few, many, or a class if the clone is expanded.

cdr3_nt: TGTGCCAGCAGCCGTCCGACAGGCGGCACAGATACGCAGTATTTT; cdr3_aa: CASSRPTGGTDTQYF; j_call: TRBJ2-3; clone_size: many; d_call: .; v_call: TRBV28
cdr3_nt: TGTGCCAGCAGCCAAGCGGGGACTAGCGGGCGGTTGGAGCAGTTCTTC; cdr3_aa: CASSQAGTSGRLEQFF; j_call: TRBJ2-1; clone_size: few; d_call: TRBD2; v_call: TRBV3-1
cdr3_nt: TGTGCCAGCAGTTACGGTCGCCGACTGCTATCCTACGAGCAGTACTTC; cdr3_aa: CASSYGRRLLSYEQYF; j_call: TRBJ2-7; clone_size: few; d_call: .; v_call: TRBV6-2/TRBV6-3
cdr3_nt: TGTGCCAGCAGTGTTTATATACTAGCGGGAGGGAACACCGGGGAGCTGTTTTTT; cdr3_aa: CASSVYILAGGNTGELFF; j_call: TRBJ2-2; clone_size: many; d_call: TRBD2; v_call: TRBV2
cdr3_nt: TGTGCCAGCAGTTACGGGACAGGGATTGTCACAGATACGCAGTATTTT; cdr3_aa: CASSYGTGIVTDTQYF; j_call: TRBJ2-3; clone_size: .; d_call: TRBD1; v_call: TRBV6-2/TRBV6-3
cdr3_nt: TGTGCCAGCAGCCAAGGGTCTGACAGGGGGACTGAAGCTTTCTTT; cdr3_aa: CASSQGSDRGTEAFF; j_call: TRBJ1-1; clone_size: .; d_call: TRBD1; v_call: TRBV3-1
cdr3_nt: TGTGCCAGCAGTTTGGCCCTATCAGCCGGGGAGCTGTTTTTT; cdr3_aa: CASSLALSAGELFF; j_call: TRBJ2-2; clone_size: many; d_call: .; v_call: TRBV12-3/TRBV12-4
cdr3_nt: TGCAGCGTTATTGTTACAGATACGCAGTATTTT; cdr3_aa: CSVIVTDTQYF; j_call: TRBJ2-3; clone_size: few; d_call: .; v_call: TRBV29-1
cdr3_nt: TGTGCCAGCAGTAAGGGACTAGCGGGAAACACCGGGGAGCTGTTTTTT; cdr3_aa: CASSKGLAGNTGELFF; j_call: TRBJ2-2; clone_size: many; d_call: TRBD2; v_call: TRBV2
cdr3_nt: TGTGCCAGCAGCGTAGGGGGGCCGAACTACGAGCAGTACTTC; cdr3_aa: CASSVGGPNYEQYF; j_call: TRBJ2-7; clone_size: .; d_call: .; v_call: TRBV9
cdr3_nt: TGTGCCAGCAGCACCCCGGGACAGGGAAGAAGGACTGATGGCTACACCTTC; cdr3_aa: CASSTPGQGRRTDGYTF; j_call: TRBJ1-2; clone_size: few; d_call: TRBD1; v_call: TRBV7-9
cdr3_nt: TGTGCCAGCAGCTTGGAAATGGACAGTTACTATGGCTACACCTTC; cdr3_aa: CASSLEMDSYYGYTF; j_call: TRBJ1-2; clone_size: .; d_call: .; v_call: TRBV11-2
cdr3_nt: TGTGCCAGCAGTGAGACACCGAACAGGGCCGAGCAGTACTTC; cdr3_aa: CASSETPNRAEQYF; j_call: TRBJ2-7; clone_size: .; d_call: .; v_call: TRBV2
cdr3_nt: TGTGCCAGCAGCCACAGGGGGAGAACTGTAGCTTTCTTT; cdr3_aa: CASSHRGRTVAFF; j_call: TRBJ1-1; clone_size: .; d_call: TRBD1; v_call: TRBV11-1
cdr3_nt: TGTGCCAGCAGCTCTACCCCCGCTAGCGGGATTAGCACAGATACGCAGTATTTT; cdr3_aa: CASSSTPASGISTDTQYF; j_call: TRBJ2-3; clone_size: many; d_call: TRBD2; v_call: TRBV11-2
cdr3_nt: TGCAGTGCCACAGCACGGACTAGCGGGGGGTCCCAAGAGACCCAGTACTTC; cdr3_aa: CSATARTSGGSQETQYF; j_call: TRBJ2-5; clone_size: few; d_call: TRBD2; v_call: TRBV20-1
cdr3_nt: TGTGCCAGCAGTTCTAAGGCTTCGGAGACCCAGTACTTC; cdr3_aa: CASSSKASETQYF; j_call: TRBJ2-5; clone_size: .; d_call: .; v_call: TRBV2
cdr3_nt: TGCAGTGCTAGGGATGGTGGAGGTCAAGGTGAAGCTTTCTTT; cdr3_aa: CSARDGGGQGEAFF; j_call: TRBJ1-1; clone_size: few; d_call: .; v_call: TRBV20-1
cdr3_nt: TGTGCCAGCAGCACCGCGGGAGGGCCTGTCGCCTACAATGAGCAGTTCTTC; cdr3_aa: CASSTAGGPVAYNEQFF; j_call: TRBJ2-1; clone_size: .; d_call: TRBD2; v_call: TRBV7-7
cdr3_nt: TGTGCCAGCAGTTACCCCATAGCGGGGGGTTACAATGAGCAGTTCTTC; cdr3_aa: CASSYPIAGGYNEQFF; j_call: TRBJ2-1; clone_size: few; d_call: TRBD2; v_call: TRBV6-2/TRBV6-3
cdr3_nt: TGCAGTGCTAGAGATCAACAGGGGTCACCCCTCCACTTT; cdr3_aa: CSARDQQGSPLHF; j_call: TRBJ1-6; clone_size: .; d_call: TRBD1; v_call: TRBV20-1
cdr3_nt: TGTGCCACCCGAGGACAGGGAAACACTGAAGCTTTCTTT; cdr3_aa: CATRGQGNTEAFF; j_call: TRBJ1-1; clone_size: few; d_call: TRBD1; v_call: TRBV7-2
cdr3_nt: TGCAGTGCTAGAGATGGACTAGCGGGAGACAATGAGCAGTTCTTC; cdr3_aa: CSARDGLAGDNEQFF; j_call: TRBJ2-1; clone_size: .; d_call: TRBD2; v_call: TRBV20-1
cdr3_nt: TGTGCCAGCAGTTTTAAGGGGGGCCCCAGACAAGAGACCCAGTACTTC; cdr3_aa: CASSFKGGPRQETQYF; j_call: TRBJ2-5; clone_size: many; d_call: .; v_call: TRBV12-3/TRBV12-4
cdr3_nt: TGTGCCAGCAGCTTAGGCAGGGAGCCAGATACGCAGTATTTT; cdr3_aa: CASSLGREPDTQYF; j_call: TRBJ2-3; clone_size: many; d_call: .; v_call: TRBV7-2
cdr3_nt: TGCGCCAGCAGCCAAGCTGGGACGGCTTACAATGAGCAGTTCTTC; cdr3_aa: CASSQAGTAYNEQFF; j_call: TRBJ2-1; clone_size: many; d_call: .; v_call: TRBV4-3
cdr3_nt: TGTGCCAGCAGTGTAGGGGCGAATTCACCCCTCCACTTT; cdr3_aa: CASSVGANSPLHF; j_call: TRBJ1-6; clone_size: few; d_call: .; v_call: TRBV2
cdr3_nt: TGCAGTGGCCAGATCATGAACACTGAAGCTTTCTTT; cdr3_aa: CSGQIMNTEAFF; j_call: TRBJ1-1; clone_size: many; d_call: .; v_call: TRBV20-1